Listed here are 30 T cell receptor beta chains from one sample, sequenced in a study of radiation and T cells in renal cell carcinoma. As to time point: baseline pretreatment blood. Stated treatment: 15 Gy SBRT to primary tumor, nephrectomy 4 weeks later. Produced via immunoSEQ multiplex PCR; TCRdb's table is partial and in-frame only. This repertoire shows 110,000 to 150,000 clones, more than 70% found once; its top ten account for approximately 12%. Here the sequenced sample was blood, taken from a patient whose treatment included radiotherapy and nephrectomy. These receptors came from a woman in her 50s with renal cell carcinoma.

This clone has a single count. The genes are TRBV4-1 and TRBJ1-5; TRBD1 matches at 8 bases. Germline CDR1 is MGHRA and CDR2 is YSYEKL. The CDR3 extends over 18 amino acids. Losses at the gene ends were 1 base for V and 1 base for J; bases not matched to a gene: 9. The DNA for the CDR3 is TGCGCCAGCAGCCAAGCGGGAATCCAGGGGGCCAGCAATCAGCCCCAGCATTTT. It specifies CASSQAGIQGASNQPQHF.

This clone was observed a single time. The gene calls are TRBV14 and TRBJ1-4; no clear D. The germline V gene has CDR1 SGHDN and CDR2 FVKESK. This CDR3 is 14 amino acids long. Deletions cut 0 bases from V and 7 bases from J, with 9 bases between. This chain's CDR3 is CASSQDRGGEKLFF. Written as DNA, the CDR3 is TGTGCCAGCAGCCAAGATCGGGGAGGTGAAAAACTGTTTTTT.

The chain has TRBV5-6 and TRBJ2-7; the match to TRBD1 covers 10 bases. The CDR3 is made up of 18 amino acids. J was trimmed by 3 bases and V by 1 base; bases with no gene match: 13. Germline-derived CDR1 and CDR2 are SGHDT and YYEEEE. In nucleotides, the CDR3 is TGTGCCAGCAGCTTGCAACGACAGGGGGCCTTTCTTGGCTACGAGCAGTACTTC. It translates to CASSLQRQGAFLGYEQYF.

Note on this clone: Other DNA sequences in this specimen translate into the identical CDR3. The rearrangement uses TRBV7-2 and TRBJ2-3, with 8 positions matching TRBD2. The V and J ends lost 1 base and 3 bases, in that order; junction bases with no gene match: 0. Germline loops: CDR1 SGHTA, CDR2 FQGNSA. The CDR3 covers 14 residues. CDR3: CASSLGLATDTQYF. DNA for the CDR3: TGTGCCAGCAGCTTAGGACTAGCGACAGATACGCAGTATTTT.

The J gene is TRBJ2-1, the V gene TRBV9; tentatively, D is TRBD2 (5 bases). CDR3 size: 15 residues. Germline lookup yields CDR1 SGDLS and CDR2 YYNGEE. Trimming stripped 0 bases from V and 7 bases from J, with 14 bases between. CDR3 DNA: TGTGCCAGCAGCGTAGGGACTTCACGGCGGAATGAGCAGTTCTTC. Translated: CASSVGTSRRNEQFF. The whole variable domain, remainder taken from reference TRBV9 and TRBJ2-1, is DSGVTQTPKHLITATGQRVTLRCSPRSGDLSVYWYQQSLDQGLQFLIQYYNGEERAKGNILERFSAQQFPDLHSELNLSSLELGDSALYFCASSVGTSRRNEQFFGPGTRLTVL.

V usage is TRBV19 and J usage is TRBJ2-7, with 10 positions matching TRBD1. This CDR3 region has 14 residues. Germline CDR1 LNHDA, CDR2 SQIVND (reference sequence). The J segment lost 3 bases and the V segment lost 6 bases, leaving 5 bases of the junction unmatched. The CDR3 spells CASSRTGGLYEQYF. The CDR3 DNA reads as TGTGCCAGTAGCCGGACAGGGGGGCTCTACGAGCAGTACTTC.

The chain couples TRBV19 to TRBJ1-6, with D tentatively TRBD1 (6 bases). V gave up 5 bases and J gave up 10 bases, with 18 bases separating them. Per germline, CDR1 LNHDA and CDR2 SQIVND (reference sequence). CDR3 length equals 15 residues. The CDR3 reads CASSVSRDMVSPLHF. For the CDR3, the DNA is TGTGCCAGTAGTGTCTCCCGGGACATGGTATCACCCCTCCACTTT.

V is TRBV2 and J is TRBJ2-7, with D possibly matching TRBD2 (5 bases). The CDR3 consists of 14 residues. CDR1 SNHLY and CDR2 FYNNEI come from the germline V gene. Between the trimmed V and J ends, which lost 4 bases and 0 bases, there was a span of 10 bases. Here the CDR3 reads CASSALAGSYEQYF. The CDR3 nucleotides are TGTGCCAGCAGTGCTCTAGCAGGCTCCTACGAGCAGTACTTC.

This chain connects TRBV5-1 to TRBJ2-7; D is perhaps TRBD2 (6 bases). Trimming took off 0 bases at V and 1 base at J, with 11 bases between the two ends. This CDR3 spans 15 amino acids. The germline V gene encodes CDR1 SGHRS and CDR2 YFSETQ. The CDR3 region is CASSLGPSESYEQYF. CDR3 DNA sequence: TGCGCCAGCAGCTTGGGCCCTAGCGAATCCTACGAGCAGTACTTC.

The V call is TRBV28, the J call TRBJ2-7; 7 bases map to TRBD1. CDR3 length equals 14 residues. Germline CDR1 reads MDHEN; CDR2 reads SYDVKM. V dropped 7 bases and J dropped 3; count of bases not matched to a gene: 9. DNA for the CDR3: TGTGCCAGCACCCCCCAACAGGGGCACTACGAGCAGTACTTC. It codes for CASTPQQGHYEQYF.

CDR3 residues: CASSQTQGIVWGYTF. The CDR3 DNA sequence: TGTGCCAGCAGCCAAACACAGGGGATCGTTTGGGGCTACACCTTC. V is TRBV6-5 and J is TRBJ1-2, with 7 bases that match TRBD1. Trimming at V came to 6 bases and at J to 8 bases, leaving 15 bases not matched to a gene. Per the germline V gene, CDR1 is MNHEY and CDR2 is SVGAGI. The CDR3 has 15 residues.

V usage is TRBV7-9 and J usage is TRBJ2-3, with 7 positions matching TRBD2. Trimming at V came to 8 bases and at J to 2 bases, leaving 4 bases not matched to a gene. The length of the CDR3 is 13 residues. Per germline, CDR1 SEHNR and CDR2 FQNEAQ (reference sequence). This CDR3 is CASGGGPTDTQYF. The CDR3 DNA reads TGTGCCAGCGGGGGGGGACCCACAGATACGCAGTATTTT.

J is TRBJ1-1 and V is TRBV11-2, with a weak D call TRBD1 (6 bases). Germline CDR1 and CDR2: SGHAT and FQNNGV. V gave up 4 bases and J gave up 4 bases, with 10 bases separating them. The CDR3 spans 13 residues. CDR3 in DNA: TGTGCCAGCAGCTACAGGGAGGGCACTGAAGCTTTCTTT. It encodes CASSYREGTEAFF. The variable domain in full, with the rest retrieved from reference TRBV11-2 and TRBJ1-1, is EAGVAQSPRYKIIEKRQSVAFWCNPISGHATLYWYQQILGQGPKLLIQFQNNGVVDDSQLPKDRFSAERLKGVDSTLKIQPAKLEDSAVYLCASSYREGTEAFFGQGTRLTVV.

The chain joins TRBV4-1 to TRBJ1-1, with a weak D call TRBD1 (6 bases). V shed 8 bases and J shed 4 bases, with 17 bases lying between them. Germline assignment: CDR1 MGHRA and CDR2 YSYEKL. The CDR3 is 14 amino acids. The CDR3 reads CASSRTDDGTEAFF. The CDR3 region has the DNA TGCGCCAGCTCTCGGACAGATGATGGCACTGAAGCTTTCTTT.

This chain joins TRBV11-1 and TRBJ2-1; D not resolved. Germline V gives CDR1 SGHAT, CDR2 FQDESV (reference sequence). This CDR3 region has 14 residues. The ends were cut back, 5 bases at V and 0 bases at J, with 8 bases in the middle. CDR3 region: CASSRPSSYNEQFF. In nucleotides, the CDR3 is TGTGCCAGCAGCCGACCGAGCTCCTACAATGAGCAGTTCTTC.

The rearrangement joins TRBV11-2 to TRBJ1-6; 7 bases match TRBD1. The V gene end was trimmed by 4 bases and the J gene end by 5 bases; junction bases not matched to a gene: 2. The CDR3 sequence is 14 residues long. The V gene's germline CDR1 is SGHAT and CDR2 FQNNGV. The CDR3 is CASSWTGNNSPLHF. In DNA, the CDR3 is TGTGCCAGCAGCTGGACAGGAAATAATTCACCCCTCCACTTT.

This clone was picked up a small number of times. The chain combines TRBV2 with TRBJ1-1, with unresolved D. This CDR3 comprises 15 residues. V lost 8 bases and J 4 bases, leaving 20 bases between the germline ends. The germline V gene has CDR1 SNHLY and CDR2 FYNNEI. CDR3 region: CASLGLGRTLTEAFF. Here the CDR3 DNA reads TGTGCCAGCCTAGGGTTAGGTAGGACTCTCACTGAAGCTTTCTTT.

The chain carries TRBV19 and TRBJ1-1, with D hard to call. The CDR3 totals 15 residues. Germline assignment: CDR1 LNHDA and CDR2 SQIVND (reference sequence). Trimming cost V 1 base and J 1 base, with 10 bases left between them. As DNA, the CDR3 is TGTGCCAGTAGTATAGCAGGAGTCAAGAACACTGAAGCTTTCTTT. Its protein is CASSIAGVKNTEAFF.

Notes on this clone: Other DNA sequences within the sample encode an identical CDR3. This chain joins TRBV5-6 and TRBJ2-5; D not certain. Germline-derived CDR1 and CDR2 are SGHDT and YYEEEE. Trimming removed 1 base at V and 4 bases at J, with 5 bases between. The CDR3 runs 12 residues. The CDR3: CASSLSRETQYF. The CDR3 DNA sequence: TGTGCCAGCAGCTTGAGCAGAGAGACCCAGTACTTC.

The rearrangement links TRBV14 to TRBJ1-4; no clear D. Germline V gene sequence: CDR1 SGHDN, CDR2 FVKESK. V was pared by 4 bases and J by 0 bases, with 6 bases between. The CDR3 is 14 residues long. This CDR3 reads CASSRIATNEKLFF. The CDR3 bases are TGTGCCAGCAGCCGCATTGCAACTAATGAAAAACTGTTTTTT.

V and J are TRBV5-8 and TRBJ2-2; no clear D. V was cut by 4 bases and J by 6 bases, with 7 bases left in between. Germline values: CDR1 SGHTS, CDR2 YDEGEE. CDR3 length: 12 residues. The CDR3: CASSHRPGELFF. CDR3 sequence (DNA): TGTGCCAGCAGCCACCGACCCGGGGAGCTGTTTTTT.

V and J are TRBV5-6 and TRBJ1-1; TRBD1 agrees at 7 bases. This CDR3 contains 17 residues. Germline CDR1 and CDR2: SGHDT and YYEEEE. After removal of 0 bases from V and 0 bases from J, the junction contained 8 bases not matched to a gene. The CDR3, as DNA: TGTGCCAGCAGCTTGGATCTACCCGGGACAGTGAACACTGAAGCTTTCTTT. It is translated as CASSLDLPGTVNTEAFF.

The chain is built from TRBV19 and TRBJ1-5, with 7 nucleotides matching TRBD1. V dropped 5 bases and J dropped 0; count of bases not matched to a gene: 10. Germline CDR1 is LNHDA and CDR2 is SQIVND (reference sequence). This CDR3 has 17 amino acids. The CDR3 nucleotides are TGTGCCAGTAGTGGGGACAGAAGATCCTATAGCAATCAGCCCCAGCATTTT. Translation: CASSGDRRSYSNQPQHF.

V is TRBV10-3 and J is TRBJ2-2, with TRBD1 matching over 9 bases. V gave up 4 bases and J gave up 4 bases; unmatched junction bases: 13. This CDR3 region has 18 residues. The germline CDR1 and CDR2 sequences are ENHRY and SYGVKD. CDR3 sequence: CAISGKGQGFLGTGELFF. The CDR3 bases are TGTGCCATCAGTGGAAAGGGACAGGGTTTTTTAGGCACCGGGGAGCTGTTTTTT.

The gene calls are TRBV6-5 and TRBJ2-7, with 7 bases fitting TRBD1. V shed 7 bases and J 2 bases; nucleotides not matched to a gene: 8. The CDR3 is 14 residues long. CDR1 is MNHEY and CDR2 is SVGAGI in the germline V gene. The CDR3 DNA reads as TGTGCCAGCAAAAGGGACAGCGGAACCTACGAGCAGTACTTC. Its translation: CASKRDSGTYEQYF.

This clone was seen just once. The CDR3 DNA reads TGCGCCAGCAGCTTAGACAGAAGCAATCAGCCCCAGCATTTT. Amino acid sequence: CASSLDRSNQPQHF. The chain employs TRBV5-1 and TRBJ1-5, with TRBD1 as a possible D gene (5 bases). V gave up 2 bases and J gave up 1 base, with 7 bases separating them. CDR3 size: 14 residues. Germline V gene lookup returns CDR1 SGHRS and CDR2 YFSETQ.

The chain uses TRBV6-1 and TRBJ1-2; weak D call: TRBD1 (5 bases). The CDR3 totals 14 residues. With 3 bases removed from V and 4 bases from J, the gap between germline ends came to 12 bases. Germline CDR1 MNHNS, CDR2 SASEGT. The CDR3 protein is CASSDGLQGYGYTF. The CDR3 nucleotides read TGTGCCAGCAGTGACGGGCTTCAGGGCTATGGCTACACCTTC.

This clone came up once. The rearrangement uses TRBV11-2 and TRBJ1-4; D unclear. The CDR3 runs to 14 residues. Trimming stripped 5 bases from V and 0 bases from J, with 7 bases between. The germline V gene has CDR1 SGHAT and CDR2 FQNNGV. CDR3 nucleotides: TGTGCCAGCAGCGCTCCGGCAACTAATGAAAAACTGTTTTTT. It translates to CASSAPATNEKLFF.

The chain recombines TRBV30 with TRBJ1-2; possibly TRBD1 for D (6 bases). The V gene's germline CDR1 is GTSNPN and CDR2 SVGIG (reference sequence). There are 14 residues in the CDR3. V lost 5 bases and J 7 bases, leaving 20 bases between the germline ends. CDR3 in DNA: TGTGCCTGGCAACCCCGGGGCGAACAGGGTGGCTACACCTTC. Translating gives CAWQPRGEQGGYTF.

The chain recombines TRBV6-5 with TRBJ1-4; D uncertain. CDR1 MNHEY and CDR2 SVGAGI come from the germline V gene. The CDR3 is made up of 14 amino acids. V was trimmed by 6 bases and J by 4 bases, leaving 12 bases between them. CDR3 bases: TGTGCCAGCAGGCGGTCGGGGAATAATGAAAAACTGTTTTTT. This sequence encodes CASRRSGNNEKLFF.